Listed below are T cell receptor beta chains from one sample, sequenced in a study of CD8+CD57+ T cells in acquired aplastic anemia. TCRdb called the reads again in MiXCR, with one record for every CDR3 protein. The sample has around 170,000 distinct CDR3 sequences; just over 45% are singletons. The sample consisted of sorted CD4+, CD8+, or CD8+CD57+ T cells (not recorded which) from PBMCs. These receptors originate from a human donor in good health. The CDR3 runs from the conserved cysteine through the conserved F or W. D genes are given only for firm matches. Size values are once, few and many counts, or a class for expanded clones, and some rows have none.

TRBD2 few TRBJ2-5 TRBV19 TGTGCCAGTAGACTTGGACTAGCGGGAGGAGAGACCCAGTACTTC CASRLGLAGGETQYF
TRBD1 - TRBJ1-1 TRBV6-1 TGTGCCAGCAGGGGGACAGGAGGGCCGAACACTGAAGCTTTCTTT CASRGTGGPNTEAFF
- few TRBJ1-2 TRBV10-3 TGTGCCATCAGTGAGCCCAACTATGGCTACACCTTC CAISEPNYGYTF
TRBD1 - TRBJ2-7 TRBV15 TGTGCCACCAGCAGCCACCGACAGGGTTCGAGGTACGAGCAGTACTTC CATSSHRQGSRYEQYF
TRBD1 few TRBJ2-1 TRBV24-1 TGTGCCACCAGTGATCGGGACAGGGGCAATGAGCAGTTCTTC CATSDRDRGNEQFF
- many TRBJ2-3 TRBV5-1 TGCGCCAGCAGCTCCTGGACGAACACAGATACGCAGTATTTT CASSSWTNTDTQYF
- once TRBJ1-2 TRBV14 TGTGCCAGCAGCCAAGATATCAGCTATGGCTACACCTTC CASSQDISYGYTF
- - TRBJ1-2 TRBV15 TGTGCCACCAGCAGCTCCAGGCGCGCGCTAACCTATGGCTACACCTTC CATSSSRRALTYGYTF
- few TRBJ1-2 TRBV6-1 TGTGCCAGCAGTCCGAGGGGCCTCAGGACAGTCAACTATGGCTACACCTTC CASSPRGLRTVNYGYTF
- - TRBJ1-2 TRBV7-9 TGTGCCAGCAGCTTGGTGACGTATGGCTACACCTTC CASSLVTYGYTF